This paragraph covers one TCR beta chain sequence. Its antigen is unknown. Germline V gives CDR1 SGHTA, CDR2 FQGNSA. V was trimmed by 1 base and J by 6 bases, leaving 10 bases between them. The CDR3 length is 13 residues. This sample was included in a study of T cell responses to AZD1222 COVID-19 vaccine. Study observations and caveats: There were mostly white British donors and more females than males, and clonal diversity was possibly underestimated. Two doses of AZD1222 preceded a rise in Spike-specific TCR breadth and depth.

Sequencing was performed with immunoSEQ multiplex PCR; in TCRdb, only in-frame clones are kept and a portion is missing. The table has 130,000 or so clones, around 83% seen once. The clonotype originates from an adult in good health. This rearrangement joins TRBV7-2 to TRBJ2-7, with D maybe TRBD2 (6 bases). Here the sequenced sample was peripheral blood, taken on day 0 of AZD1222 vaccination. The CDR3, as DNA: TGTGCCAGCAGCTTAGGTTCGGGGGTCGAGCAGTACTTC. Translated, it gives CASSLGSGVEQYF.